This T cell receptor (beta chain) was sequenced during a study of T cells in narcolepsy. Measured with immunoSEQ multiplex PCR; TCRdb has only the in-frame clones, and not every one. The repertoire holds about 18,000 clones, 85% to 90% seen once, with about 0.7% in the top ten. With V trimmed by 0 bases and J by 4 bases, 2 bases remained unmatched. Germline CDR1 and CDR2: WSHSY and SAAADI. CDR3 length equals 16 residues. The receptor was isolated from a human donor in good health. Sequencing was done on a sample of memory (CD45RA-) CD4+ T cells from blood. V is TRBV10-2 and J is TRBJ2-2; 10 nucleotides agree with TRBD1. The CDR3 loop reads CASSESRDRGTGELFF. The CDR3 coding sequence is TGCGCCAGCAGTGAGTCCCGGGACAGGGGCACCGGGGAGCTGTTTTTT.